This record looks at one TCR beta chain sequence and its context. No antigen is known for it. CDR1 is MDHEN and CDR2 is SYDVKM in the germline V gene. This CDR3 is 14 amino acids long. Trimming cost V 3 bases and J 0 bases, with 8 bases left between them. As template, the study used bulk tumor genomic DNA at 500 to 750 ng per sample. Widely spaced biopsies, several per primary tumor, were obtained at surgery. Enrolled individuals presented with untreated, newly diagnosed non-small cell lung cancer and received curative surgery. The donors had newly diagnosed non-small cell lung cancer and underwent surgery intended to cure it. A multiplex PCR containing 32 V primers and 13 J primers was used to amplify TCR beta CDR3. TCRdb re-called the multiplex PCR reads with MiXCR, one entry per CDR3 protein. Counted here are some 11,000 distinct CDR3 sequences, around 21% occurring once; the ten biggest clones make up 3% to 4%.

The data belong to a study of immune heterogeneity within non-small cell lung tumors. Study-level findings and limits: Each patient's tumor sites shared recurring identical dominant CDR3 beta clonotypes, and individual sites also carried their own high-frequency clones. Clonality of local T cells correlated moderately but significantly with local tumor mutational burden (R approximately 0.37).

The TCR sequence derives from a man between 60 and 70 years old with non-small cell lung cancer. Material for sequencing was lung tumor tissue. This chain connects TRBV28 to TRBJ2-5; D remains unclear. The CDR3 protein is CASSFNQDQETQYF. In nucleotides, the CDR3 is TGTGCCAGCAGTTTTAACCAGGACCAAGAGACCCAGTACTTC.